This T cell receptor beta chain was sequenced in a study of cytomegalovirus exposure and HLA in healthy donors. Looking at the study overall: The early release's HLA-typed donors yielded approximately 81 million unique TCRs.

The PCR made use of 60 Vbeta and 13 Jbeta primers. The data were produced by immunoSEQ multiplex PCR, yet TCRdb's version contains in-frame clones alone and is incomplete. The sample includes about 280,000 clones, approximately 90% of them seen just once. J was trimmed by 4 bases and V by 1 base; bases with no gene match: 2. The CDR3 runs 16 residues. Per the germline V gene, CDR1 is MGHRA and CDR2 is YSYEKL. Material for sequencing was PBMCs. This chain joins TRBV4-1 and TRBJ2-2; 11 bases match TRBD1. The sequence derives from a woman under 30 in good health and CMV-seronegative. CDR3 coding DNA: TGCGCCAGCAGCCAAGGGACAGGGGGCACCACCGGGGAGCTGTTTTTT. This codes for CASSQGTGGTTGELFF.